The rows below give T cell receptor beta chains drawn from one sample of a study of human T cells and chemical hapten exposure. In TCRdb, the RACE reads were re-called with MiXCR into one record per CDR3 protein. Of roughly 180,000 distinct CDR3 sequences detected, approximately 20% appear once; the ten largest clones hold over 6.5%. The starting material was whole blood, obtained in connection with sensitization to the hapten diphenylcyclopropenone (DPC). Every receptor here comes from a woman in her forties or fifties with alopecia areata. Some clones in this sample may be carry-over from other donors' samples. Both conserved end residues are part of each CDR3. The D gene is left open where the match is weak. Clone size is shown for a subset of rows, as once, few, many or a class of expanded clone.

TRBD2	TRBV5-1	TRBJ2-3	few	CASSWTSGGPDTQYF
TRBD2	TRBV10-3	TRBJ2-7	-	CAPPEAGLQNREQYF
-	TRBV5-1	TRBJ2-3	-	CASSFSGTSTDTQYF
TRBD2	TRBV11-2	TRBJ2-7	-	CASSLDSAREFEQYF
-	TRBV3-1	TRBJ1-3	few	CASSQQTRGNTIYF
-	TRBV29-1	TRBJ1-4	-	CSVPTGLGEKLFF
-	TRBV10-3	TRBJ1-3	few	CAISWDGNSGNTIYF
-	TRBV10-3	TRBJ1-1	-	CAISEIGDEAFF
-	TRBV10-1	TRBJ2-3	few	CASSESKGGKANLDTQYF
-	TRBV15	TRBJ1-2	-	CATSSGEGREDGYTF
-	TRBV12-3/TRBV12-4	TRBJ2-3	-	CASTTYSARIDTQYF
-	TRBV5-1	TRBJ2-1	once	CASHDGRHANEQFF
-	TRBV7-8	TRBJ2-7	few	CASSLGPRASPAYEQYF
-	TRBV29-1	TRBJ2-6	many	CSVAGSGANVLTF
TRBD2	TRBV18	TRBJ2-3	-	CASSLRTSGSTDTQYF
TRBD2	TRBV7-9	TRBJ2-3	-	CASSLGASGRGTDTQYF
-	TRBV7-9	TRBJ1-1	many	CASSSGLFMNTEAFF
TRBD1	TRBV12-3/TRBV12-4	TRBJ1-1	few	CASRWTGGTSEAFF
-	TRBV19	TRBJ1-3	-	CATLMGGFGNTIYF
-	TRBV9	TRBJ2-2	-	CASSVRVGDGPFGELFF
-	TRBV20-1	TRBJ2-7	few	CSARPVRRGDEQYF
-	TRBV18	TRBJ2-7	few	CASSPRAGMTYEQYF
-	TRBV27	TRBJ2-2	few	CASSLYPGRRDTGELFF
-	TRBV20-1	TRBJ1-1	-	CSAGDGANTEAFF
TRBD1	TRBV5-5	TRBJ2-7	-	CASSFQGQGYEQYF
-	TRBV29-1	TRBJ1-1	few	CSVEWGAEAFF
-	TRBV20-1	TRBJ2-2	-	CSARLPANTGELFF
-	TRBV5-5	TRBJ2-2	-	CASSLTVLTGELFF
-	TRBV20-1	TRBJ2-1	-	CSAPQRTSSYNEQFF
-	TRBV30	TRBJ2-1	few	CAWSGGLETGEQFF
TRBD1	TRBV29-1	TRBJ1-1	-	CSVVRGQLNTEAFF
TRBD1	TRBV5-5	TRBJ2-7	few	CASSFEPRDRSSYEQYF
-	TRBV11-1	TRBJ2-4	-	CASSPPSDIQYF
TRBD1	TRBV24-1	TRBJ2-2	few	CATSEAGTGRDGELFF
-	TRBV5-1	TRBJ1-1	many	CASSLGEVETEAFF
-	TRBV7-9	TRBJ2-5	-	CASSLFPAGQETQYF
-	TRBV24-1	TRBJ2-2	-	CATSDGHSGELFF
TRBD2	TRBV20-1	TRBJ2-1	-	CSAGVSGTEFF
-	TRBV5-1	TRBJ2-1	few	CASSLAIPSYNEQFF
TRBD1	TRBV29-1	TRBJ1-2	few	CSVEISQGAWGYTF
TRBD1	TRBV4-1	TRBJ1-6	-	CASSQGTGGSPLHF
TRBD1	TRBV2	TRBJ1-5	few	CASQGDGDQPQHF
TRBD1	TRBV25-1	TRBJ2-2	few	CASSRQGESGELFF
TRBD1	TRBV20-1	TRBJ2-3	-	CSASFRDSSTDTQYF
-	TRBV6-6	TRBJ1-1	-	CASSSPGWGVNTEAFF
TRBD2	TRBV29-1	TRBJ2-3	-	CSVGTGLAGGADTQYF
-	TRBV29-1	TRBJ2-1	few	CSVGAYNEQFF
TRBD1	TRBV5-1	TRBJ1-1	-	CASSLQGANTEAFF
-	TRBV7-6	TRBJ2-2	-	CASSLDPGELFF
-	TRBV5-1	TRBJ1-1	-	CASSLRIDSLNTEAFF
TRBD2	TRBV6-1	TRBJ2-2	-	CASKIAGLNTGELFF
TRBD1	TRBV5-1	TRBJ1-1	-	CASSTIPGQGTNTEAFF
-	TRBV29-1	TRBJ1-3	few	CSVEWGSSGNTIYF
-	TRBV12-3/TRBV12-4	TRBJ2-1	-	CASSLAGGPPNEQFF
-	TRBV5-1	TRBJ2-7	-	CASGRDNYEQYF